This T cell receptor beta chain was captured by sequencing in a study of blood T cell repertoires in COVID-19. V was shortened by 4 bases and J by 2 bases, with 10 bases between the two germline ends. The germline CDR1 and CDR2 sequences are SGHRS and YFSETQ. The CDR3 is 13 amino acids. Using immunoSEQ multiplex PCR, the repertoire was profiled, and TCRdb retains in-frame clones only, with some absent. The repertoire holds 150,000 to 200,000 clones, with approximately 85% as singletons. The chain couples TRBV5-1 to TRBJ2-7; tentative D call: TRBD1 (6 bases). The specimen sequenced was peripheral blood. The receptor was isolated from a man in his sixties who had recovered from COVID-19. The chain's CDR3 is CASSTEGAYEQYF. The CDR3 DNA follows: TGCGCCAGCAGCACCGAGGGGGCCTACGAGCAGTACTTC.